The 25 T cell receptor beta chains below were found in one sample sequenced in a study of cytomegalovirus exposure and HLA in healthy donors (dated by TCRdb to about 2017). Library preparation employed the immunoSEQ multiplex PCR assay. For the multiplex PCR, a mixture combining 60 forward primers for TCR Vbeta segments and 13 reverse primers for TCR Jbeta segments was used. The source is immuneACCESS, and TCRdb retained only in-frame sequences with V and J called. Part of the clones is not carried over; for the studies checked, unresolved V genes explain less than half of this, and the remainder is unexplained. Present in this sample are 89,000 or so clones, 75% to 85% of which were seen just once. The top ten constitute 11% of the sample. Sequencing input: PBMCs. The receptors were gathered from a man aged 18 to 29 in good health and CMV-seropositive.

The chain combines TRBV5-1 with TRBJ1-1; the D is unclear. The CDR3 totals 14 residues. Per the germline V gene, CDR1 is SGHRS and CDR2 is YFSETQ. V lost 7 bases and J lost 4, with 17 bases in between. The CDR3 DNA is TGCGCCAGCTCGTCCGGGAGGGAGGGCACTGAAGCTTTCTTT. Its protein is CASSSGREGTEAFF. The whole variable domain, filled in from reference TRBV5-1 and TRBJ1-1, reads KAGVTQTPRYLIKTRGQQVTLSCSPISGHRSVSWYQQTPGQGLQFLFEYFSETQRNKGNFPGRFSGRQFSNSRSEMNVSTLELGDSALYLCASSSGREGTEAFFGQGTRLTVV.

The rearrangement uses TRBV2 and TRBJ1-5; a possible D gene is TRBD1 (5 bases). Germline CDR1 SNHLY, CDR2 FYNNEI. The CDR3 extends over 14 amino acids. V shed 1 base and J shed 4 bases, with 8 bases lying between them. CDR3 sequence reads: CASSEGSGNQPQHF. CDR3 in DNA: TGTGCCAGCAGTGAAGGATCAGGGAATCAGCCCCAGCATTTT. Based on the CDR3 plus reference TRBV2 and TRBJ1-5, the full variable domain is EPEVTQTPSHQVTQMGQEVILRCVPISNHLYFYWYRQILGQKVEFLVSFYNNEISEKSEIFDDQFSVERPDGSNFTLKIRSTKLEDSAMYFCASSEGSGNQPQHFGDGTRLSIL.

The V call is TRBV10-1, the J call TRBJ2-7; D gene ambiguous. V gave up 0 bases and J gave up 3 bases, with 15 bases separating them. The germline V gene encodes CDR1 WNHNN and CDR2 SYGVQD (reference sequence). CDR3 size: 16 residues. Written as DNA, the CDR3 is TGCGCCAGCAGTGAGTCTGCGGCCGCGAACCACTACGAGCAGTACTTC. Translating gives CASSESAAANHYEQYF.

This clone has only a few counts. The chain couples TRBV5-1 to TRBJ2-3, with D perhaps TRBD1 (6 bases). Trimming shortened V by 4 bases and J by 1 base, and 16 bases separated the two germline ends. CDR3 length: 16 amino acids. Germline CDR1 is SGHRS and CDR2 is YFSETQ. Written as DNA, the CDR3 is TGCGCCAGCAGCCCGGTTGGGGACACGGGCACAGATACGCAGTATTTT. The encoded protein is CASSPVGDTGTDTQYF.

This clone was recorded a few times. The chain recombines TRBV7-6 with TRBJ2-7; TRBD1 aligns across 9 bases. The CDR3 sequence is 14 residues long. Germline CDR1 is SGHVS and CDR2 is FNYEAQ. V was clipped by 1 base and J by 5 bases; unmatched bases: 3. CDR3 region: CASSLVGQGHEQYF. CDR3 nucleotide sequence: TGTGCCAGCAGCTTAGTGGGACAGGGCCACGAGCAGTACTTC.

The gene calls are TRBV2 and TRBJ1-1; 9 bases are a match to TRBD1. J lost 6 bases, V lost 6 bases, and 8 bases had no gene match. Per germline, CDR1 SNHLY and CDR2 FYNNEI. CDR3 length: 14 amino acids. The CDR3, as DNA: TGTGCCAGCAGACTGGGACAGGGTATTCCTGAAGCTTTCTTT. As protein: CASRLGQGIPEAFF.

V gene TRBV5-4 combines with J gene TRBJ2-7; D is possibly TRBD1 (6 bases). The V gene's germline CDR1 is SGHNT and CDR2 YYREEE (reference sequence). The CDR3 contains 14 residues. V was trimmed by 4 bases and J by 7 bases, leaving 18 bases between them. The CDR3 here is CASSRGQGKGEQYF. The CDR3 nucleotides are TGTGCCAGCAGCCGCGGGCAGGGGAAAGGAGAGCAGTACTTC.

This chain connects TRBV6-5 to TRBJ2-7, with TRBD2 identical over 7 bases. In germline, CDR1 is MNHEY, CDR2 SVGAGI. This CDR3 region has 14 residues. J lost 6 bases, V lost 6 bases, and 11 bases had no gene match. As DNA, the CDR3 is TGTGCCAGCAGAGCGGGGACCGCCAGGGCCGAGCAGTACTTC. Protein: CASRAGTARAEQYF.

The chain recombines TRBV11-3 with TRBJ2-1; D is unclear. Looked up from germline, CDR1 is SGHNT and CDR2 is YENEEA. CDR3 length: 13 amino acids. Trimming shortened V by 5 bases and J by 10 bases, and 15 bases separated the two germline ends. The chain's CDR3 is CASSPSIVREQFF. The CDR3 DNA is TGTGCCAGCAGCCCATCAATAGTGCGCGAGCAGTTCTTC.

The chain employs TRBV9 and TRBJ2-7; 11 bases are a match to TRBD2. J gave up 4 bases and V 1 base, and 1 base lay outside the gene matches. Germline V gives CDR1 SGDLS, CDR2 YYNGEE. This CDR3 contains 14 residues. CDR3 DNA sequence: TGTGCCAGCAGCGTAACTAGCGGGGGTTACGAGCAGTACTTC. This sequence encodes CASSVTSGGYEQYF.

The CDR3 DNA sequence: TGTGCCAGCAGCCGCGGAGGGTCGAACACTGAAGCTTTCTTT. Encoded protein: CASSRGGSNTEAFF. This rearrangement joins TRBV7-3 to TRBJ1-1; D uncertain. The ends were cut back, 5 bases at V and 1 base at J, with 11 bases in the middle. The CDR3 length is 14 residues. In germline, CDR1 is SGHTA, CDR2 FQGTGA.

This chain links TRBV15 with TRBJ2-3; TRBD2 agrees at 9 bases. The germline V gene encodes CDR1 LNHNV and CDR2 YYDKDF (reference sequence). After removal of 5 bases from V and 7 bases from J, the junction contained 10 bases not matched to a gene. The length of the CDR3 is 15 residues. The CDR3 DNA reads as TGTGCCACCAGCCTTGCGGGGGGGGTCATGAATACGCAGTATTTT. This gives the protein CATSLAGGVMNTQYF.

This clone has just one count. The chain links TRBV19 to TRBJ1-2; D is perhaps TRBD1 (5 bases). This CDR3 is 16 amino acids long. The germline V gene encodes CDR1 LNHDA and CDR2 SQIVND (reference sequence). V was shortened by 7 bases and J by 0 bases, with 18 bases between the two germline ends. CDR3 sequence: CASNGGGTAANYGYTF. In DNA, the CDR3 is TGTGCCAGTAATGGGGGAGGGACTGCGGCTAACTATGGCTACACCTTC.

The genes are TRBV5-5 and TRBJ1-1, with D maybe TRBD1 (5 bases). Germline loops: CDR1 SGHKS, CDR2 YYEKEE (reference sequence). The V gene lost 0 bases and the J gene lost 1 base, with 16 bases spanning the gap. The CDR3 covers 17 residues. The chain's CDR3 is CASSLGLQGGGNTEAFF. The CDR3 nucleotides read TGTGCCAGCAGCTTGGGGTTGCAGGGAGGAGGGAACACTGAAGCTTTCTTT. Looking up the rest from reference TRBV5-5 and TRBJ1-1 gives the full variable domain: DAGVTQSPTHLIKTRGQQVTLRCSPISGHKSVSWYQQVLGQGPQFIFQYYEKEERGRGNFPDRFSARQFPNYSSELNVNALLLGDSALYLCASSLGLQGGGNTEAFFGQGTRLTVV.

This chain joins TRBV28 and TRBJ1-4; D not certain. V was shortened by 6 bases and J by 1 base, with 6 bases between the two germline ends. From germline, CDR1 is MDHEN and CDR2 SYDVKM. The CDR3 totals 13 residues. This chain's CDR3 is CASREVTNEKLFF. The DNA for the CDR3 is TGTGCCAGCAGAGAGGTAACTAATGAAAAACTGTTTTTT.

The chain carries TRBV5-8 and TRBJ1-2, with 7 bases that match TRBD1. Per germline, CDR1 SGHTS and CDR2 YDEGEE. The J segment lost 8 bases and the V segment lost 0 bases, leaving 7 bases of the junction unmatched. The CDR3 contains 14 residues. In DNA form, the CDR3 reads TGTGCCAGCAGCTTGGGCCAGGGGGGAGGAGGCTACACCTTC. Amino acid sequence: CASSLGQGGGGYTF.

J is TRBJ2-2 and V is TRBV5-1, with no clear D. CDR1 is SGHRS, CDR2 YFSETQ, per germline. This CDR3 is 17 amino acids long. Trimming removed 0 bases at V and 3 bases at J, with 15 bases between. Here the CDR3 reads CASSLEPPETYTGELFF. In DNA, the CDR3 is TGCGCCAGCAGCTTGGAGCCACCCGAAACTTACACCGGGGAGCTGTTTTTT.

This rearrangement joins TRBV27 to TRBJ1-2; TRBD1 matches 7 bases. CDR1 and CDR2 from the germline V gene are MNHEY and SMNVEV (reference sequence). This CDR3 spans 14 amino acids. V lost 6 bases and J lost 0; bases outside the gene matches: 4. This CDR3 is CASRGTVSNYGYTF. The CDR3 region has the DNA TGTGCCAGCAGGGGGACAGTATCTAACTATGGCTACACCTTC.

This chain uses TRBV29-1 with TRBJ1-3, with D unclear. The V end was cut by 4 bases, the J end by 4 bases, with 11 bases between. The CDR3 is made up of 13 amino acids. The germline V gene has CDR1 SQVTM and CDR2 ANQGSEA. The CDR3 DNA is TGCAGCGTTGCAGGCAGATCGGGAAACACCATATATTTT. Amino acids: CSVAGRSGNTIYF.

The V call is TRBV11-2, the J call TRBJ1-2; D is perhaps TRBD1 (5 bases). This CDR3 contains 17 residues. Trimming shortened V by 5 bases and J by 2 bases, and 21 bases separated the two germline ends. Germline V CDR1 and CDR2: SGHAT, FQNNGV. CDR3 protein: CASSPSTGGRENYGYTF. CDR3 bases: TGTGCCAGCAGCCCGAGTACTGGGGGGAGGGAAAACTATGGCTACACCTTC. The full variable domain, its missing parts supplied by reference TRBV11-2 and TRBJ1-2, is EAGVAQSPRYKIIEKRQSVAFWCNPISGHATLYWYQQILGQGPKLLIQFQNNGVVDDSQLPKDRFSAERLKGVDSTLKIQPAKLEDSAVYLCASSPSTGGRENYGYTFGSGTRLTVV.

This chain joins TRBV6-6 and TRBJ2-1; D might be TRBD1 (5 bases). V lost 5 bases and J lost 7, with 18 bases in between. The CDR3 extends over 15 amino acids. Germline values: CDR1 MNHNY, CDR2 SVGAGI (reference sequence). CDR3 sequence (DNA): TGTGCCAGCAGTGGCCCAGGGCCACCCACAAATGAGCAGTTCTTC. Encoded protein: CASSGPGPPTNEQFF.

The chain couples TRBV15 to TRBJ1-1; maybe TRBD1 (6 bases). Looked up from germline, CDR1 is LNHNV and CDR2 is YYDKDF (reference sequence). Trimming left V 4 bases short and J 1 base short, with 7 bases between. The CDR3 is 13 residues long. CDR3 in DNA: TGTGCCACCAGCATGGACAGGAACACTGAAGCTTTCTTT. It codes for CATSMDRNTEAFF.

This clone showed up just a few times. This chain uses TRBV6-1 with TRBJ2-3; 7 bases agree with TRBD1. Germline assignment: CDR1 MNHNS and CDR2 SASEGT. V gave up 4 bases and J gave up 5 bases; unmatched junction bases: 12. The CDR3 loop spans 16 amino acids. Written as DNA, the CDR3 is TGTGCCAGCAGTGGACTCCCCGGGACAGAGCTAGATACGCAGTATTTT. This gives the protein CASSGLPGTELDTQYF.

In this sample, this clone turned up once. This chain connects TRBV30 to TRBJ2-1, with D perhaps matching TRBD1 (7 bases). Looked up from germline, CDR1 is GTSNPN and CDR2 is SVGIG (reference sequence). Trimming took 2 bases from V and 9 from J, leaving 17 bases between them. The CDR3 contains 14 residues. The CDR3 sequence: CAWSTIRQGGEQFF. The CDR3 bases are TGTGCCTGGAGTACGATTCGACAGGGAGGTGAGCAGTTCTTC.

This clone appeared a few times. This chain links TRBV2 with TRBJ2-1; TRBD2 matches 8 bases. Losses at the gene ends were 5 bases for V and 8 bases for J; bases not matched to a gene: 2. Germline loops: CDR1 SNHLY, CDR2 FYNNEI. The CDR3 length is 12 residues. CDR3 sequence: CASSLRGDEQFF. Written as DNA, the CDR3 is TGTGCCAGCAGTTTGCGGGGGGATGAGCAGTTCTTC.